Listed below are T cell receptor beta chains from one sample, sequenced in a study of OX40 agonist ivuxolimab in advanced cancers. Here immunoSEQ multiplex PCR was the method, and the copy in TCRdb shows in-frame clones only, minus some. Seen here are 70,000 to 80,000 clones, around nine tenths observed once, and the top ten hold under 0.8%. The sequenced sample was CD4+ or CD8+ T cells sorted from blood, obtained in a trial of the OX40 agonist ivuxolimab. The receptors derive from an adult with an advanced solid tumor such as melanoma, head and neck, liver or kidney cancer. CDR3s include the opening cysteine and the closing phenylalanine or tryptophan.

13,TRBV7-3,CASSSTPGNTIYF
15,TRBV18,CASSLYTGTASEQYF
15,TRBV5-4,CASSNRDRGTDTQYF
17,TRBV7-9,CASSSRGGGAISVTQYF
15,TRBV6-1,CASSRTSGSGETQYF
13,TRBV10-3,CAISESNTGELFF
14,TRBV6-6,CASSYGQGNQPQHF
15,TRBV27,CASSLSRGSNQPQHF
15,TRBV10-3,CASSEVPGRDQPQHF
17,TRBV21-1,CASSHPPCEGRRETQYF
14,TRBV5-4,CASSLVGGSYEQYF
12,TRBV28,CASTPTPYEQYF
12,TRBV11-3,CASSLTTDTQYF
19,TRBV28,CASIGFPRNQNDRSYEQYF
16,TRBV18,CASSPRKDTDTGELFF
16,TRBV28,CASSSMGLAGTLVQYF
15,TRBV19,CASSIGSGGRYGYTF
17,TRBV5-1,CASSLGYTSGSSNEQYF
15,TRBV7-2,CASSPRTGRGQPQHF
14,TRBV7-6,CASSTTSASYEQYF
15,TRBV9,CASSVSTGGPYEQYF
18,TRBV7-6,CASSLSASGTDDIYEQYF
16,TRBV18,CASSPSTGANTGELFF
15,TRBV7-3,CASSLRGNRDDEQYF
14,TRBV6-5,CASSRTGDSYEQYF
14,TRBV6-5,CASSYSHGQETQYF
13,TRBV2,CASSKADSYEQYF
16,TRBV5-4,CASSKTALTPRGEQYF
14,TRBV6-4,CASSASDSYNEQFF
14,TRBV7-9,CASSLDRLRDRAYF
17,TRBV6-1,CASSVMSIAETRETQYF
13,TRBV6-1,CASGGGTAEKLFF
14,TRBV6-5,CASSGDSYNEKLFF
16,TRBV15,CATSRVWVEENSPLHF
13,TRBV2,CASSEELFGTQYF
12,TRBV2,CASSERRVGLFF
15,TRBV30,CAWSVHGRANDEQFF
15,TRBV5-1,CASKWVGGPDDEQFF
15,TRBV10-3,CAISGGTGYTGELFF
14,TRBV28,CASSLGQRHQPQHF
13,TRBV15,CATSRDIGDTQYF
12,TRBV11-3,CASSLEPGTQFF
15,TRBV7-3,CASSFSGTGVRGYTF
12,TRBV10-3,CAISTGEEKLFF
15,TRBV5-4,CASSLSGQVGSPLHF
17,TRBV9,CASSGTSGRALYNEQFF
16,TRBV7-8,CASSLANRAWANEQFF
14,TRBV2,CASLSGTSGVEQFF
15,TRBV2,CASIPGLSYNSPLHF
14,TRBV7-3,CASSLALRVTEAFF
13,TRBV6-6,CASSYFVSTEAFF
15,TRBV5-1,CASSWTGGLGQEQFF
17,TRBV27,CASSLTQGGSGANVLTF
15,TRBV28,CASSYSRTGGGEQYF